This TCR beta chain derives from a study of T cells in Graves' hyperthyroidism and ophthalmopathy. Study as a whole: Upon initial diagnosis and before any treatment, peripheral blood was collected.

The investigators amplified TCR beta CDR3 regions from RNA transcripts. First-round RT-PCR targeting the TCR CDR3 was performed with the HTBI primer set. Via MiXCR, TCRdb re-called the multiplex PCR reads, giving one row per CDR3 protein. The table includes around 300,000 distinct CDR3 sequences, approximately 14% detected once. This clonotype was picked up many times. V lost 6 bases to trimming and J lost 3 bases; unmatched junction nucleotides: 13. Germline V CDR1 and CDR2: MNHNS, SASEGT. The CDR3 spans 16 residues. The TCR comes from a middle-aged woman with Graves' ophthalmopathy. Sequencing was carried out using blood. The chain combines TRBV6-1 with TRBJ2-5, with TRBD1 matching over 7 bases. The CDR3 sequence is CASRKGTATGEETQYF. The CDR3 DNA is TGTGCCAGCAGAAAGGGGACAGCTACCGGGGAAGAGACCCAGTACTTC.